A selection of T cell receptor beta chains follows, all from one sample in a study of blood T cells in healthy people across ages. TCRdb recomputed calls from the 5' RACE reads with MiXCR, one row per CDR3 protein. The top ten hold 6.5% to 8.5% of the sample, which has about 1.4 million distinct CDR3 sequences, 59% seen once. Material for sequencing was blood. The receptors derive from a man aged 18-30 years in good health. CDR3s include the opening cysteine and the closing phenylalanine or tryptophan. The D gene is left open where the match is weak. Clone size is stated in some rows and not others, as once, few, many or a class when expanded.

j_call clone_size d_call v_call cdr3_length cdr3_nt cdr3_aa
TRBJ1-2 NA NA TRBV4-2 15 TGTGCCAGCAGCCAAGAGGTGAGATCCTACTATGGCTACACCTTC CASSQEVRSYYGYTF
TRBJ2-7 NA TRBD2 TRBV25-1 15 TGTGCCAGCAGTGAATCTGGCGGGAGTACGTACGAGCAGTACTTC CASSESGGSTYEQYF
TRBJ2-3 many NA TRBV11-2 15 TGTGCCAGCAGCTTAGCGGGAGTCGGCCCAGATACGCAGTATTTT CASSLAGVGPDTQYF
TRBJ2-7 NA NA TRBV29-1 13 TGCAGCGTTGAAGGACCTACCATCTACGAGCAGTACTTC CSVEGPTIYEQYF
TRBJ2-1 NA NA TRBV10-3 13 TGTGCCATCTCTGACCTGTACCAAGAGACCCAGTTCTTC CAISDLYQETQFF
TRBJ2-3 NA TRBD2 TRBV4-1 15 TGCGCCAGCAGCCAAGTCGGGACTAGCGGAGATACGCAGTATTTT CASSQVGTSGDTQYF
TRBJ1-1 NA NA TRBV2 12 TGTGCCAGCAACAGGGTGATAGGGGAAGCTTTCTTT CASNRVIGEAFF
TRBJ2-7 NA TRBD1 TRBV28 15 TGTGCCAGCAGTCGAACGTACCAGGGGGCCTACGAGCAGTACTTC CASSRTYQGAYEQYF
TRBJ1-2 NA NA TRBV7-8 16 TGTGCCAGCAGCTCGGCAGGACCGCCAGCTAACTATGGCTACACCTTC CASSSAGPPANYGYTF
TRBJ2-7 few NA TRBV12-3/TRBV12-4 14 TGTGCCAGCATGACAGAAGGGAGCTCCTACGAGCAGTACTTC CASMTEGSSYEQYF
TRBJ2-7 NA NA TRBV4-2 13 TGTGCCAGCAGCCCAAATATTTTCTACGAGCAGTACTTC CASSPNIFYEQYF
TRBJ2-7 NA NA TRBV29-1 17 TGCAGCGTTGAAGATCCCACAAAGAGAGCAGGGGCGCACGAGCAGTACTTC CSVEDPTKRAGAHEQYF
TRBJ1-1 NA NA TRBV29-1 11 TGCAGCGTTGATGGGGGCGCTGAAGCTTTCTTT CSVDGGAEAFF
TRBJ2-7 NA TRBD1 TRBV7-2 17 TGTGCCAGCAGTTCTCCCCCTGGGACAGGGGGGACCTACGAGCAGTACTTC CASSSPPGTGGTYEQYF
TRBJ2-3 NA NA TRBV20-1 15 TGCAGTGCTAGTCTGGGGTTTCGGGCTCCAGATACGCAGTATTTT CSASLGFRAPDTQYF
TRBJ1-6 few NA TRBV6-6 14 TGTGCCAGCAGTTATTCAGGGAAGGGTTCACCCCTCCACTTT CASSYSGKGSPLHF
TRBJ2-7 NA TRBD2 TRBV20-1 14 TGCAGTGCTGAAAAGGGCGGGGGGGGGAATGAGCAGTACTTC CSAEKGGGGNEQYF
TRBJ2-3 NA TRBD2 TRBV10-3 15 TGTGCCATCTCCATAGAGCGGGGCCCCCCGGATACGCAGTATTTT CAISIERGPPDTQYF
TRBJ2-5 few NA TRBV6-5 14 TGTGCCAGCAGTTACCGGGATGCGGAAGAGACCCAGTACTTC CASSYRDAEETQYF
TRBJ1-1 NA NA TRBV7-9 15 TGTGCCAGCAGTCATATCGCCCAGGGAGGCACTGAAGCTTTCTTT CASSHIAQGGTEAFF
TRBJ2-3 few TRBD2 TRBV4-2 17 TGTGCCAGCAGCCAAGATTATCAGCGGGGGGGGATAGATACGCAGTATTTT CASSQDYQRGGIDTQYF
TRBJ2-7 NA TRBD2 TRBV20-1 14 TGCAGTGCTAGAGATCTAGCGGGGGACTACGAGCAGTACTTC CSARDLAGDYEQYF
TRBJ2-1 NA TRBD2 TRBV28 18 TGTGCCAGCAGCCCAACGCGCGCGGGGGTAGCGGGAGGTCATGAGCAGTTCTTC CASSPTRAGVAGGHEQFF
TRBJ2-1 NA NA TRBV14 14 TGTGCCAGCAGCCTCCGGGCTCAACACAATGAGCAGTTCTTC CASSLRAQHNEQFF
TRBJ2-1 NA TRBD2 TRBV11-1 16 TGTGCCAGCAGCAAGACGACTAGCGGGGGGGCCGATGAGCAGTTCTTC CASSKTTSGGADEQFF
TRBJ2-7 NA NA TRBV12-3/TRBV12-4 11 TGTGCCAGCAGTTCGTCTTCCGAGCAGTACTTC CASSSSSEQYF
TRBJ2-2 NA TRBD1 TRBV10-1 15 TGCGCCAGCAGTGAGTCGCCAGGGGGTATCGGGGAGCTGTTTTTT CASSESPGGIGELFF
TRBJ2-3 NA NA TRBV4-1 13 TGCGCCAGCAGCCCTAAGAACACAGATACGCAGTATTTT CASSPKNTDTQYF
TRBJ1-2 NA NA TRBV20-1 14 TGCAGTGCTAGGGCAGGGTCAAGAAACTATGGCTACACCTTC CSARAGSRNYGYTF
TRBJ2-7 few NA TRBV4-1 14 TGCGCCAGCAGCCAAGTGACAGAGACCTACGAGCAGTACTTC CASSQVTETYEQYF
TRBJ2-3 few NA TRBV7-2 13 TGTGCCAGCAGCTCACATCAGACAGATACGCAGTATTTT CASSSHQTDTQYF
TRBJ2-5 once NA TRBV10-3 15 TGTGCCATCAGTGGGGCAGTCCTGGGGATAGAGACCCAGTACTTC CAISGAVLGIETQYF
TRBJ2-1 NA TRBD2 TRBV28 17 TGTGCCAGCAGTTCGTACATAGCGGGGGGTGCCTACAATGAGCAGTTCTTC CASSSYIAGGAYNEQFF
TRBJ1-1 NA NA TRBV4-2 14 TGTGCCAGCAGCCAAGGGGGGCAGGGTCCTGAAGCTTTCTTT CASSQGGQGPEAFF
TRBJ2-5 NA NA TRBV6-6 15 TGTGCCAGCAGTTATTCAGGGGCGGGGATTGAGACCCAGTACTTC CASSYSGAGIETQYF
TRBJ2-1 once TRBD2 TRBV6-2/TRBV6-3 14 TGTGCCACTCAATTTTACGGGGGGGTTGATGAGCAGTTCTTC CATQFYGGVDEQFF
TRBJ1-5 NA NA TRBV5-1 15 TGCGCCAGCAGCTTGGACAGCTATAGCAATCAGCCCCAGCATTTT CASSLDSYSNQPQHF
TRBJ2-1 NA NA TRBV21-1 19 TGTGCCAGCAGCAAAGTTCCGCGTCCCGGGACTGGGTTCTACAATGAGCAGTTCTTC CASSKVPRPGTGFYNEQFF
TRBJ1-1 NA NA TRBV6-5 14 TGTGCCAGCAGGCCGAGCAGGGAAGACACTGAAGCTTTCTTT CASRPSREDTEAFF
TRBJ1-2 NA NA TRBV9 14 TGTGCCAGCAGCGTAGCGCAGGGTGCATATGGCTACACCTTC CASSVAQGAYGYTF
TRBJ2-5 few TRBD1 TRBV12-3/TRBV12-4 13 TGTGCCAGCAGCTACAGGGGGTTGGAGACCCAGTACTTC CASSYRGLETQYF
TRBJ2-1 once TRBD2 TRBV7-2 14 TGTGCCAGCGGGCTAGCGGGGATATACAATGAGCAGTTCTTC CASGLAGIYNEQFF
TRBJ1-1 NA TRBD1 TRBV20-1 16 TGCAGTGCTAGAGATCGGGACAGGGGATGGGGCACTGAAGCTTTCTTT CSARDRDRGWGTEAFF
TRBJ2-7 NA NA TRBV9 15 TGTGCCAGCAGCGTAGATTTGGGACATACCTACGAGCAGTACTTC CASSVDLGHTYEQYF
TRBJ2-3 NA TRBD2 TRBV9 19 TGTGCCAGCACCCCGATTGGACTAGCGGGAGGGCCAATAACAGATACGCAGTATTTT CASTPIGLAGGPITDTQYF
TRBJ2-1 few TRBD1 TRBV24-1 15 TGTGCCACCAGTGCCGGGACAGTGAGATTCAATGAGCAGTTCTTC CATSAGTVRFNEQFF
TRBJ1-3 NA NA TRBV12-3/TRBV12-4 12 TGTGCCAGCAACTGGGTTGGCGGCACCATATATTTT CASNWVGGTIYF
TRBJ2-1 NA TRBD2 TRBV7-8 16 TGTGCCAGCAGCTTCGCTAGCGGGGGACATTACAATGAGCAGTTCTTC CASSFASGGHYNEQFF
TRBJ2-3 NA TRBD2 TRBV20-1 14 TGCAGTGCAACGAGGACTAGTATAAGGGATACGCAGTATTTT CSATRTSIRDTQYF